This T cell receptor (beta chain) derives from a study of blood T cell repertoires in COVID-19. Overall study context: Both acute and convalescent COVID-19 samples were obtained from the United States, Italy and Spain. In each case, the material was cDNA or gDNA derived from T cells, B-cell-depleted T cells, or PBMCs.

Germline V gene lookup returns CDR1 ENHRY and CDR2 SYGVKD. The CDR3 sequence is 13 residues long. The ends lost 8 bases at V and 3 bases at J; junction bases unmatched: 4. Under the authors' procedure: The assay estimated nucleated cells by amplifying reference gene primers. Sequencing was performed with immunoSEQ multiplex PCR; in TCRdb, only in-frame clones are kept and a portion is missing. The DNA was the basis for D and trimming; V, J and clone size are from that table. Here the sample spans 200,000 to 250,000 clones, 75% to 85% being singletons. J is TRBJ2-7 and V is TRBV10-3, with TRBD2 matching over 10 bases. This receptor was taken from a human donor in a cohort sampled during active COVID-19. Sequencing was done on a sample of peripheral blood. The CDR3, as DNA: TGTGCCATCGGAAGCGGGAGGGGCTACGAGCAGTACTTC. Translation: CAIGSGRGYEQYF.